Listed here are 9 T cell receptor beta chains from one sample, sequenced in a study of T cell responses to AZD1222 COVID-19 vaccine. TCRdb's table, derived via immunoSEQ multiplex PCR, lists solely in-frame clones and lacks some. This sample has approximately 150,000 clones, with around 83% found just once. The specimen comprised peripheral blood, sampled 28 days after the second AZD1222 dose. These receptors originate from an adult who received the AZD1222 COVID-19 vaccine.

The chain is built from TRBV7-6 and TRBJ1-1; D unclear. Between the trimmed V and J ends, which lost 1 base and 3 bases, there was a span of 12 bases. Germline CDR1 is SGHVS and CDR2 is FNYEAQ. The CDR3 loop spans 15 amino acids. CDR3 loop: CASSLGISAHTEAFF. CDR3 bases: TGTGCCAGCAGCTTAGGCATATCAGCTCACACTGAAGCTTTCTTT.

The CDR3 DNA follows: TGTGCCAGCAGTGCCCAACAGCCGGGACAGGGGGTAGTATATGGCTACACCTTC. Its translation: CASSAQQPGQGVVYGYTF. The V call is TRBV6-1, the J call TRBJ1-2; 11 nucleotides match TRBD1. The CDR3 is made up of 18 amino acids. Trimming removed 4 bases from V and 5 bases from J; junction bases left unmatched: 15. Germline V gives CDR1 MNHNS, CDR2 SASEGT.

V is TRBV3-1 (or the pseudogene TRBV3-2) and J is TRBJ1-1; D gene uncertain. Germline CDR1 and CDR2: LGHDT and YNNKEL (reference sequence). V lost 4 bases and J lost 1, with 25 bases in between. The CDR3 loop spans 19 amino acids. The CDR3 region has the DNA TGTGCCAGCAGCCCTCTCCCTGAGTTAGAGGCCCCACCGAACACTGAAGCTTTCTTT. This codes for CASSPLPELEAPPNTEAFF.

This clone was counted a few times. The V call is TRBV4-2, the J call TRBJ2-2, with D perhaps matching TRBD2 (6 bases). CDR1 is LGHNA and CDR2 is YNFKEQ in the germline V gene. The CDR3 consists of 15 residues. Trimming took off 5 bases at V and 7 bases at J, with 17 bases between the two ends. CDR3 in amino acids: CASSGGTPVVGELFF. Written as DNA, the CDR3 is TGTGCCAGCAGCGGAGGGACTCCGGTCGTCGGGGAGCTGTTTTTT.

This chain uses TRBV27 with TRBJ1-1, with D uncertain. The V and J ends lost 5 bases and 6 bases respectively, with 22 bases between them. The germline CDR1 and CDR2 sequences are MNHEY and SMNVEV (reference sequence). The CDR3 runs to 16 residues. The CDR3 here is CASSPIPADSRAEAFF. The CDR3 DNA reads as TGTGCCAGCAGTCCTATCCCAGCAGACTCTAGGGCTGAAGCTTTCTTT.

This rearrangement joins TRBV9 to TRBJ1-3, with 8 bases aligning to TRBD1. V shed 3 bases, J shed 2 bases, and the junction held 7 bases outside the gene matches. The CDR3 loop spans 16 amino acids. Germline V CDR1 and CDR2: SGDLS, YYNGEE. CDR3 bases: TGTGCCAGCAGCGAACGACAGGGGTCAGCTGGAAACACCATATATTTT. Its protein is CASSERQGSAGNTIYF.

The chain links TRBV5-4 to TRBJ2-3; 8 nucleotides match TRBD2. The germline V gene encodes CDR1 SGHNT and CDR2 YYREEE (reference sequence). The V and J ends lost 4 bases and 5 bases, in that order; junction bases with no gene match: 6. This CDR3 spans 14 amino acids. Here the CDR3 reads CASSPGLGIDTQYF. CDR3 in DNA: TGTGCCAGCAGCCCGGGACTAGGGATAGATACGCAGTATTTT.

This clone came up a few times. The chain combines TRBV5-1 with TRBJ2-7; unclear D gene. V lost 5 bases to trimming and J lost 0 bases, with 9 bases between them. This CDR3 is built from 13 residues. Germline V gene lookup returns CDR1 SGHRS and CDR2 YFSETQ. The CDR3 nucleotides are TGCGCCAGCAGGATTGCGAGCTCCTACGAGCAGTACTTC. Amino acid sequence: CASRIASSYEQYF.

The genes are TRBV18 and TRBJ1-2; 7 nucleotides agree with TRBD1. V was clipped by 2 bases and J by 5 bases; unmatched bases: 8. The CDR3 contains 15 residues. The germline V gene has CDR1 KGHSH and CDR2 LQKENI. Here the CDR3 reads CASSPEAGGEYGYTF. CDR3 DNA sequence: TGTGCCAGCTCACCAGAGGCAGGGGGAGAGTATGGCTACACCTTC.